Detailed here is one T cell receptor beta chain. Its antigen is currently unknown. The data originate from a study of identical twins. Whole-study findings and limits: Surplus twin overlap in beta out-of-frame sequences was less pronounced. Zero-insertion analyses might be partly confounded by invariant T cells like MAIT and iNKT.

The CDR3 runs 13 residues. The germline V gene has CDR1 MNHEY and CDR2 SMNVEV (reference sequence). V shed 8 bases and J 7 bases; nucleotides not matched to a gene: 8. cDNA molecules carried unique molecular identifiers, and template switching added a universal primer site. TCRdb used MiXCR to reprocess the 5' RACE reads, holding one entry per CDR3 protein. The sample consists of hundreds of thousands of distinct CDR3 sequences, over 9% of them appearing once. These data were also filed under a second study, of yellow fever vaccine responses in identical twins.

The receptor's source is a young woman in good health. The sequencing input was PBMCs. V usage is TRBV27 and J usage is TRBJ2-1; the match to TRBD1 covers 7 bases. This CDR3 is CASRSSDRNEQFF. The DNA for the CDR3 is TGTGCCAGCCGATCCTCGGACAGGAATGAGCAGTTCTTC.